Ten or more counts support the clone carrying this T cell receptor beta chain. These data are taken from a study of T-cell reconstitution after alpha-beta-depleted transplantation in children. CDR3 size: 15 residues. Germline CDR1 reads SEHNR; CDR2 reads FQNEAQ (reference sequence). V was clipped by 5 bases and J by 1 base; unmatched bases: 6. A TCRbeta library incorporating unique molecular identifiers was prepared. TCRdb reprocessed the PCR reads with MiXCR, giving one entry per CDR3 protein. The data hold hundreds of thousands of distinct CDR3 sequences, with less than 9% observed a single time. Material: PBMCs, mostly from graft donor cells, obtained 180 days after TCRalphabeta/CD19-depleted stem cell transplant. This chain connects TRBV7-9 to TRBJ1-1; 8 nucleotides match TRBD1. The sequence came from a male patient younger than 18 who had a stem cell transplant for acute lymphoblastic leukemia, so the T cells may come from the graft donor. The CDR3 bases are TGTGCCAGCAGCCCCCGTGGGACAGGGAACACTGAAGCTTTCTTT. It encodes CASSPRGTGNTEAFF.